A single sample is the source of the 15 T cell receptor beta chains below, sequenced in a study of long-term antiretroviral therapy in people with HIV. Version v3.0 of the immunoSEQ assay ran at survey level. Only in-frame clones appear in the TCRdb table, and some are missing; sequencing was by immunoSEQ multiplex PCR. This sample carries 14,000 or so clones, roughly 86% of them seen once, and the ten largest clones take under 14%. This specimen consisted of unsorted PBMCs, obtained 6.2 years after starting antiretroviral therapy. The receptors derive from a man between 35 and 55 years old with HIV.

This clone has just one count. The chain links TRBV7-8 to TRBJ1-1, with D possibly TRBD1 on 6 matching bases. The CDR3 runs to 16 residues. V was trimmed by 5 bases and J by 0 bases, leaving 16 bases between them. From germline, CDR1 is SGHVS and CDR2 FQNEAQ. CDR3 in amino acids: CASSPRGTGLNTEAFF. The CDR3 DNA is TGTGCCAGCAGCCCTAGGGGGACCGGCTTGAACACTGAAGCTTTCTTT.

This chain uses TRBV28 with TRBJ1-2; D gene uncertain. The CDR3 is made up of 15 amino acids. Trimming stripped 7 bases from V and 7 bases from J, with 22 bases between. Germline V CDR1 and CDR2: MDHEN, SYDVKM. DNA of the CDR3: TGTGCCAGCAATACCTTGAGACGGATCCGGGGTGGCTACACCTTC. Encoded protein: CASNTLRRIRGGYTF.

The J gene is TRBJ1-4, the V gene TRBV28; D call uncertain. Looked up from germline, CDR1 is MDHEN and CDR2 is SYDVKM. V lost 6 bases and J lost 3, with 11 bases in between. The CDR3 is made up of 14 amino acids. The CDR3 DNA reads TGTGCCAGCAGCCTGAGAATCTCTAATGAAAAACTGTTTTTT. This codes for CASSLRISNEKLFF.

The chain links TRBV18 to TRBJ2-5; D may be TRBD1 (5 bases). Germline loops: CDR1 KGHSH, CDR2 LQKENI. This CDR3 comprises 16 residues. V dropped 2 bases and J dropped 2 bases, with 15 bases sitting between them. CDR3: CASSPITAGIQETQYF. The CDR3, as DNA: TGTGCCAGCTCACCAATTACGGCAGGGATTCAAGAGACCCAGTACTTC.

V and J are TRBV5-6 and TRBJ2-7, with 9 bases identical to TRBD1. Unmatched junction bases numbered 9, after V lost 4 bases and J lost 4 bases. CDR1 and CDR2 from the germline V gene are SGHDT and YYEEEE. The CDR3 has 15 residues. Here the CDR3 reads CASSPPGQGAYEQYF. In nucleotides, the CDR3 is TGTGCCAGCAGCCCCCCGGGACAGGGTGCGTACGAGCAGTACTTC.

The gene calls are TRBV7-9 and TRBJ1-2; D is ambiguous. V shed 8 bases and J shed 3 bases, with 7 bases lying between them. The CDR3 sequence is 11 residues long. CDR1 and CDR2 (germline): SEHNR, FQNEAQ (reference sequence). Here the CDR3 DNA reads TGTGCCAGCCTTACGTACTATGGCTACACCTTC. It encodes CASLTYYGYTF.

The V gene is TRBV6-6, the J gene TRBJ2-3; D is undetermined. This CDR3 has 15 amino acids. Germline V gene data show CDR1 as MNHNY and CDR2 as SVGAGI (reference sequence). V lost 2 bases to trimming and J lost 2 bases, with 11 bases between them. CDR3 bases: TGTGCCAGCAGTTACGGCACTCCCTACACAGATACGCAGTATTTT. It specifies CASSYGTPYTDTQYF.

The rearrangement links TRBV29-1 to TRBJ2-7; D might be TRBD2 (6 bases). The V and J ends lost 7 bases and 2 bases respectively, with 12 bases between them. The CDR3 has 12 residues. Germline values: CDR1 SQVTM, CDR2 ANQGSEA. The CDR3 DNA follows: TGCAGCGGTGGGCGCGGGACCTACGAGCAGTACTTC. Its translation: CSGGRGTYEQYF.

This CDR3 reads CASSLGPPGLITGELFF. CDR3 sequence (DNA): TGTGCCAGCAGCTTAGGACCTCCGGGACTGATCACCGGGGAGCTGTTTTTT. J is TRBJ2-2 and V is TRBV7-6; maybe TRBD2 (6 bases). The V gene lost 1 base and the J gene lost 4 bases, with 16 bases spanning the gap. Germline V gene data show CDR1 as SGHVS and CDR2 as FNYEAQ. The CDR3 extends over 17 amino acids.

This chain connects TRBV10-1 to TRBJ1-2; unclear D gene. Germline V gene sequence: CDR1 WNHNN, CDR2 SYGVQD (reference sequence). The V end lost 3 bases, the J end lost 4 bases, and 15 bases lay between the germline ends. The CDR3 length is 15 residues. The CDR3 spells CASSDEKEGSYGYTF. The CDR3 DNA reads TGCGCCAGCAGTGATGAGAAGGAGGGTAGCTATGGCTACACCTTC.

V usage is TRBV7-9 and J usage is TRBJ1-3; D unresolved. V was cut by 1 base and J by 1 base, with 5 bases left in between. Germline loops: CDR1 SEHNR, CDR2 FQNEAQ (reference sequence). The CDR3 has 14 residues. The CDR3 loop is CASSLVGSGNTIYF. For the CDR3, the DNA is TGTGCCAGCAGCTTAGTGGGTTCTGGAAACACCATATATTTT.

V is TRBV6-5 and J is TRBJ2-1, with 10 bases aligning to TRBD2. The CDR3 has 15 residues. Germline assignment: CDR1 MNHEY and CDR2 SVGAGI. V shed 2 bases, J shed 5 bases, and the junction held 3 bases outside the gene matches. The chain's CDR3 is CASSYASGSNNEQFF. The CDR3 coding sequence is TGTGCCAGCAGTTACGCTAGCGGGAGCAACAATGAGCAGTTCTTC.

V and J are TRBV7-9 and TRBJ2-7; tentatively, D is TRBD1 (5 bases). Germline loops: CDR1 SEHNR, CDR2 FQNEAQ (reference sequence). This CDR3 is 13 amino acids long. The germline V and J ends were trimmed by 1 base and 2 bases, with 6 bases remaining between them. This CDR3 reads CASSLVGAYEQYF. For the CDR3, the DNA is TGTGCCAGCAGCTTAGTAGGGGCCTACGAGCAGTACTTC.

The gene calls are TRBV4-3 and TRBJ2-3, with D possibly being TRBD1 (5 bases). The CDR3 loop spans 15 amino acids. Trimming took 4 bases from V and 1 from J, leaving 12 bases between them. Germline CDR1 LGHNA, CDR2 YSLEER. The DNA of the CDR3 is TGCGCCAGCAGCCCCGCGGTCAGGGGCACAGATACGCAGTATTTT. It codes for CASSPAVRGTDTQYF.

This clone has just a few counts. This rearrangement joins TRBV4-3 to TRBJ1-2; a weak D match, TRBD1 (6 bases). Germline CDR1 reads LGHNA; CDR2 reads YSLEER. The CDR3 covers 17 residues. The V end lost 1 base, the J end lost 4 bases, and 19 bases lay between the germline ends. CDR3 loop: CASSQVSGTQVPYGYTF. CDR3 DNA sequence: TGCGCCAGCAGCCAAGTTTCGGGGACACAGGTACCCTATGGCTACACCTTC.